This TCR beta chain was identified during a study of cytomegalovirus exposure and HLA in healthy donors. Study-level findings and limits: Presence/absence analyses treated sequencing depth as roughly uniform across donors.

This clone showed up just once. Its specificity is unknown. PCR involved 60 Vbeta and 13 Jbeta primers. Profiled with immunoSEQ multiplex PCR; TCRdb holds only in-frame clones, not every one. This table holds 200,000 to 300,000 clones, about 83% found once. The donors comprised healthy bone marrow donors. Trimming cost V 5 bases and J 8 bases; bases outside gene matches: 4. The CDR3 has 12 amino acids. Per germline, CDR1 SEHNR and CDR2 FQNEAQ (reference sequence). This TCR was sampled from a woman between 35 and 50 years old in good health and CMV-seropositive. The J gene is TRBJ1-1, the V gene TRBV7-9; 8 nucleotides align to TRBD1. The sequencing input was PBMCs. The CDR3 nucleotides read TGTGCCAGCAGCCTGACAGGGGTAGAAGCTTTCTTT. Its protein is CASSLTGVEAFF.